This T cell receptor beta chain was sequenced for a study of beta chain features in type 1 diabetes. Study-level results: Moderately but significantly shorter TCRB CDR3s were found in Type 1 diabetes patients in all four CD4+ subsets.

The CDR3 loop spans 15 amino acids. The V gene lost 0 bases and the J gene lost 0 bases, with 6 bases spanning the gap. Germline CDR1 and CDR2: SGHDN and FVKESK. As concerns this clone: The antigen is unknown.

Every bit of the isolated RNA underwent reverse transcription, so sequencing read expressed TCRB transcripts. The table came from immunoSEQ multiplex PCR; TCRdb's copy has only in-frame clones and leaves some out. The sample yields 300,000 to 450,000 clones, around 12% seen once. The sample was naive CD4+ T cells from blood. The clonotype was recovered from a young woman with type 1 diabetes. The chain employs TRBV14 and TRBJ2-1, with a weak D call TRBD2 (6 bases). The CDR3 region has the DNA TGTGCCAGCAGCCAAGAGGGAGGCTCCTACAATGAGCAGTTCTTC. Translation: CASSQEGGSYNEQFF.